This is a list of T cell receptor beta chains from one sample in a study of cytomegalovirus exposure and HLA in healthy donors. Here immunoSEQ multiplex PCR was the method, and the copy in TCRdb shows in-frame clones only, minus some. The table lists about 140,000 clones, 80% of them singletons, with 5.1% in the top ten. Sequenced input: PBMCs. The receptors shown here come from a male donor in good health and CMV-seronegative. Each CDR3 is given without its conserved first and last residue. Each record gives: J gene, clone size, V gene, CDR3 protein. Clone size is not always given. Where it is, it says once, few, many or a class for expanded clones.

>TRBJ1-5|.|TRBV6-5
ASSSRSAGGQPQH
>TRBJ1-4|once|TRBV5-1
ASSFSGGEKLF
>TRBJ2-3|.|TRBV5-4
ASSERLAGGMDTQY
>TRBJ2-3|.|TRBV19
ASSPIDRGRGTDTQY
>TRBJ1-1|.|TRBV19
ASTPHLKTTGTEAF
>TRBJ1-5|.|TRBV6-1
ASSEEGGQPQH
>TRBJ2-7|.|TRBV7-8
ASSLRGGNSYEQY
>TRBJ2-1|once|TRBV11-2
ASSLTAGGYNEQF
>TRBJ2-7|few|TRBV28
ASSLGDRAYYEQY
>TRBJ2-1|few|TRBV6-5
ASGRGTYNEQF
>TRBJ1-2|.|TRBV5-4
ASSLWGTGLYGYT
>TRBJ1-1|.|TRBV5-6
ASSYGQGITEAF
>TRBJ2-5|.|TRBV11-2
ASSSTTGSQY
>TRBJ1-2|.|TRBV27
ASSLTGGYGYT
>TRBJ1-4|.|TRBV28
ASSSPRQKTNEKLF
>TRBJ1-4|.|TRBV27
ASSSATNEKLF
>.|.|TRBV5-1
ASSSGDSSYEQY
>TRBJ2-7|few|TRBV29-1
SAGTGAEQY
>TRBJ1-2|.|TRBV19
ASSPTGYTFYGYT
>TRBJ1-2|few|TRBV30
AWSVPPGGPYGYT
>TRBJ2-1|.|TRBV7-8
ASSPPGRRRGEQF
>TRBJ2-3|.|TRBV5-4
ASSVGTSGPTDTQY
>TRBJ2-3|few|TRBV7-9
ASSSLLDTQY
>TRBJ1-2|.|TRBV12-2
ASRPGGSANYGYT
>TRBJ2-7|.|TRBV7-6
ASLLAASYEQY
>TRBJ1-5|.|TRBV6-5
ASSYKPRIHQPQH
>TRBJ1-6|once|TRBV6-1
ATCLGQANSPLH
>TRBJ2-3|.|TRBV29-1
SVKGATGGSDTQY
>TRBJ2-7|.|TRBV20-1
SYGTSYEQY
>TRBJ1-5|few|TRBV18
ASSASGDQPQH